Below, 2 T cell receptor beta chains from the same sample are listed, as sequenced in a study of T cell clusters in autoimmune cytopenias. Each sample's input was approximately 0.25 ug genomic DNA, some 38,000 genome equivalents. One tube held mixed TRB-A and TRB-B primer pools for touch-down PCR. No DNA is given; TCRdb re-called the multiplex PCR reads and lists each CDR3 protein once. The record lists 3,400 or so distinct CDR3 sequences, of which the ten most abundant hold 5.5% to 8%. This sample also appeared in a second study, on T cell repertoires in aging, cancer and after chemotherapy.

Input material: peripheral blood. These receptors originate from a human donor in good health.

This clonotype registers medium-sized by frequency. The chain combines TRBV20-1 with TRBJ2-1; as DNA is missing, the TRBD2 call by TCRdb cannot be tested. The CDR3 sequence is 15 residues long. CDR1 DFQATT and CDR2 SNEGSKA come from the germline V gene (reference sequence). The chain's CDR3 is CSASGRGGSYNEQFF.

This clonotype is medium-sized by frequency. The chain combines TRBV7-2 with TRBJ1-2; no DNA is available, so the TRBD1 call from TCRdb remains unchecked. CDR3 length equals 16 residues. The germline CDR1 and CDR2 sequences are SGHTA and FQGNSA. CDR3 sequence: CASTDRGGNFGYGYTF.